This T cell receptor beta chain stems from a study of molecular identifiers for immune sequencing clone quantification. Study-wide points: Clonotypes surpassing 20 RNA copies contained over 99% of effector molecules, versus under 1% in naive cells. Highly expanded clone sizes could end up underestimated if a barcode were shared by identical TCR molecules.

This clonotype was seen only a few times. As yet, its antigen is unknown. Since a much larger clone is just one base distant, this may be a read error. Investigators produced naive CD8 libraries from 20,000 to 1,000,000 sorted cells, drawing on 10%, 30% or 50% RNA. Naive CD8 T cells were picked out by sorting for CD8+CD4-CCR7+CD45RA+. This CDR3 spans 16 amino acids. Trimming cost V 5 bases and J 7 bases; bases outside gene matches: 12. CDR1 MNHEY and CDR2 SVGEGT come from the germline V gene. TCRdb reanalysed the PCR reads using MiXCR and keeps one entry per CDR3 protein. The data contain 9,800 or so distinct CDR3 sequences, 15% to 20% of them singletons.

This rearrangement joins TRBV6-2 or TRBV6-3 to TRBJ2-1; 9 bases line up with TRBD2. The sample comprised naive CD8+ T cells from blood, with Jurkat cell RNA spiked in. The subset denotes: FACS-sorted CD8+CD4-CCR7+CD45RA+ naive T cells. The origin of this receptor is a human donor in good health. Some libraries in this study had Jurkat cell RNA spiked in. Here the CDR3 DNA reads TGTGCCAGCAGTCTCCCGCCTGGCGGGGGGGTTAATGAGCAGTTCTTC. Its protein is CASSLPPGGGVNEQFF.